This T cell receptor beta chain is drawn from a study of blood T cell repertoires in COVID-19. Study-level information: Samples representing acute and convalescent COVID-19 were sourced from the United States, Italy and Spain. PBMCs, B-cell-depleted T cells, or T cells were the source of the cDNA or gDNA that made up the material.

Original processing methods: Reference gene primer amplification yielded estimated nucleated cell counts. Data came from immunoSEQ multiplex PCR; TCRdb stores just in-frame clones and leaves some out. That table gives V, J and clone size, and the DNA gave D and trimming. The sample carries 95,000 to 150,000 clones, roughly four fifths recorded once. CDR1 SNHLY and CDR2 FYNNEI come from the germline V gene. V lost 6 bases, J lost 8 bases, and 8 bases stayed unmatched. This CDR3 comprises 13 residues. The specimen was peripheral blood. The receptor was derived from a woman aged 70-85 years with acute or convalescent COVID-19. This chain joins TRBV2 and TRBJ1-2, with 8 bases matching TRBD1. The CDR3 is CASRDDRGGGYTF. In DNA form, the CDR3 reads TGTGCCAGCAGGGATGACAGGGGAGGAGGCTACACCTTC.